What follows are 9 T cell receptor beta chains derived from one specimen sequenced in a study of early T cells in non-severe SARS-CoV-2 infection. TCRdb reprocessed the 5' RACE reads with MiXCR, giving one entry per CDR3 protein. The table has about 92,000 distinct CDR3 sequences, approximately 15% seen once. The sample taken for sequencing was whole blood. Receptor source: an adult who was a healthcare worker with PCR-confirmed SARS-CoV-2 infection or an uninfected control (not recorded which).

J is TRBJ2-7 and V is TRBV20-1, with 7 positions matching TRBD1. The ends lost 4 bases at V and 4 bases at J; junction bases unmatched: 10. CDR1 and CDR2 (germline): DFQATT, SNEGSKA (reference sequence). The CDR3 loop spans 14 amino acids. The CDR3 bases are TGCAGTGCTAAGGGGAGACAGGGTTTGTACGAGCAGTACTTC. Residues: CSAKGRQGLYEQYF.

In this sample, this clonotype turned up a few times. This chain joins TRBV9 and TRBJ1-1; D not certain. The CDR3 loop spans 12 amino acids. CDR1 and CDR2 from the germline V gene are SGDLS and YYNGEE. Deletions cut 3 bases from V and 4 bases from J, with 7 bases between. CDR3 in amino acids: CASSADVTEAFF. The DNA for the CDR3 is TGTGCCAGCAGCGCAGACGTCACTGAAGCTTTCTTT.

The chain employs TRBV5-4 and TRBJ2-7, with D possibly matching TRBD1 (5 bases). The V end was cut by 1 base, the J end by 3 bases, with 11 bases between. This CDR3 contains 14 residues. From germline, CDR1 is SGHNT and CDR2 YYREEE (reference sequence). CDR3 protein: CASSLTGDLYEQYF. CDR3 sequence (DNA): TGTGCCAGCAGCTTGACAGGTGACCTCTACGAGCAGTACTTC.

Details on this clonotype: A junction end diverges from the germline sequence, so it may reflect a read error. The J gene is TRBJ2-7, the V gene TRBV3-1; D is perhaps TRBD2 (6 bases). There are 15 residues in the CDR3. Per germline, CDR1 LGHDT and CDR2 YNNKEL (reference sequence). The CDR3 is CASTQGLADSYKQYF. CDR3 nucleotide sequence: TGTGCCAGCACCCAAGGCTTAGCGGATTCCTACAAGCAGTACTTC.

This clonotype turned up a few times. The V gene is TRBV6-5, the J gene TRBJ1-1; D gene uncertain. CDR1 is MNHEY, CDR2 SVGAGI, per germline. Trimming stripped 4 bases from V and 11 bases from J, with 20 bases between. This CDR3 is built from 14 residues. The DNA for the CDR3 is TGTGCCAGCAGTTCGTTCCCTTGGACCGGCGGTGCTTTCTTT. This translates into CASSSFPWTGGAFF.

This clonotype was recorded at least ten times. The V gene is TRBV12-3 or TRBV12-4, the J gene TRBJ2-4, with no clear D. V was clipped by 1 base and J by 11 bases, with 18 bases between them. The CDR3 is 15 amino acids. The CDR3 here is CASSLGLTAGPVQYF. The DNA for the CDR3 is TGTGCCAGCAGTTTAGGTCTAACGGCCGGACCGGTTCAGTACTTC.

The rearrangement joins TRBV6-2 or TRBV6-3 to TRBJ2-7; the D gene is possibly TRBD2 (6 bases). With 0 bases removed from V and 3 bases from J, the gap between germline ends came to 15 bases. There are 16 residues in the CDR3. Germline V gene data show CDR1 as MNHEY and CDR2 as SVGEGT. The CDR3 nucleotides are TGTGCCAGCAGTTACTCGAGGATGGGGAGGAACTACGAGCAGTACTTC. This gives the protein CASSYSRMGRNYEQYF.

V and J are TRBV27 and TRBJ2-3; D is perhaps TRBD2 (6 bases). CDR3 size: 15 residues. V was trimmed by 7 bases and J by 5 bases, leaving 19 bases between them. Per germline, CDR1 MNHEY and CDR2 SMNVEV (reference sequence). As DNA, the CDR3 is TGTGCCAGCAAAACCCCGGGGGAACCGGGAGATACGCAGTATTTT. Amino acid sequence: CASKTPGEPGDTQYF.

This clonotype was seen many times. This chain links TRBV7-8 with TRBJ1-6; no clear D gene. Germline assignment: CDR1 SGHVS and CDR2 FQNEAQ. This CDR3 has 12 amino acids. V lost 5 bases to trimming and J lost 7 bases, with 6 bases between them. The CDR3: CASSPFNSPLHF. The CDR3 DNA is TGTGCCAGCAGCCCGTTCAATTCACCCCTCCACTTT.